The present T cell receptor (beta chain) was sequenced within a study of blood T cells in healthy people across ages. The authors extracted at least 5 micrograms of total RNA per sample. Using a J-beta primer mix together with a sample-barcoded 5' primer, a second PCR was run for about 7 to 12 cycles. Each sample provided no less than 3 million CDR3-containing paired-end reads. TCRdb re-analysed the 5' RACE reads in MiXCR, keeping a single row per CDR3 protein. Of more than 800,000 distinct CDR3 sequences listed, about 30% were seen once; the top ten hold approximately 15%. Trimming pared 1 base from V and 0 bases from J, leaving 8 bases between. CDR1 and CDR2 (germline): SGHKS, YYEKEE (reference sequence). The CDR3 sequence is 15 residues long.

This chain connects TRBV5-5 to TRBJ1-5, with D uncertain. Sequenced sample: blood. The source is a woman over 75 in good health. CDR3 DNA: TGTGCCAGCAGCTTGACGGATAATAGCAATCAGCCCCAGCATTTT. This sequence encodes CASSLTDNSNQPQHF.